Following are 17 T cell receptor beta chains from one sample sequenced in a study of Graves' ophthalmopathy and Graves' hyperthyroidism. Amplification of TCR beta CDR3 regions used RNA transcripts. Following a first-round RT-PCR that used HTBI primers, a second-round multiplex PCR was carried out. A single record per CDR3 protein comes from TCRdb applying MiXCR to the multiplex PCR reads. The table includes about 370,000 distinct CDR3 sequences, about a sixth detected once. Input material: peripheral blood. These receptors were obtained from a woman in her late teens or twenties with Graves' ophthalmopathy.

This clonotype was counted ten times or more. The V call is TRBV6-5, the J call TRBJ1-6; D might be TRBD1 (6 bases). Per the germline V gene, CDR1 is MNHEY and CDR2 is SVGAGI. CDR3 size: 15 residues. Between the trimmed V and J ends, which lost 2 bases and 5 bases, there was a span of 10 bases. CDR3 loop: CASSYGQTHNSPLHF. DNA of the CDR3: TGTGCCAGCAGTTACGGACAGACCCATAATTCACCCCTCCACTTT.

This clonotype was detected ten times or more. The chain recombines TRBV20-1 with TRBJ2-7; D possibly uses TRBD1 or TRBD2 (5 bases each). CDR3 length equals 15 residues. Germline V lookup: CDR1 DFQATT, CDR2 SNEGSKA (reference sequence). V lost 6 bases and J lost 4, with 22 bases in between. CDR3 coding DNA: TGCAGTGCAAGGGGACCGCCCTCCACCAGATACGAGCAGTACTTC. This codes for CSARGPPSTRYEQYF.

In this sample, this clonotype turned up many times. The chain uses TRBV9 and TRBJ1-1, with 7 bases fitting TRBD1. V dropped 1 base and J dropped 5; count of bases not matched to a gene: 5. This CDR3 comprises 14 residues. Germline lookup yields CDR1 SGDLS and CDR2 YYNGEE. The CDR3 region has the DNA TGTGCCAGCAGCGTACAGGGGGGCCCGACTGAAGCTTTCTTT. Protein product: CASSVQGGPTEAFF.

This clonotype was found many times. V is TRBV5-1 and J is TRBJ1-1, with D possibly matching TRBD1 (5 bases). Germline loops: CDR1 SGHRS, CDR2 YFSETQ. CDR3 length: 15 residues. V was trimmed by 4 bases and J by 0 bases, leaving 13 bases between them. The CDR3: CASSPTGTVNTEAFF. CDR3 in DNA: TGCGCCAGCAGCCCAACCGGGACGGTGAACACTGAAGCTTTCTTT.

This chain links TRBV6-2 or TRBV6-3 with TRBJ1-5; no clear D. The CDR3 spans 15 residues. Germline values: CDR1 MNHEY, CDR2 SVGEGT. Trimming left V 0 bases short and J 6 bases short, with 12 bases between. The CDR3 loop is CASSYSKLMRQPQHF. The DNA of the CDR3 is TGTGCCAGCAGTTACTCGAAATTGATGCGTCAGCCCCAGCATTTT.

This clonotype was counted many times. For the CDR3, the DNA is TGTGCCAGCACCCCTGGGTATCCAGGGGGACAGCCCCAGCATTTT. This encodes CASTPGYPGGQPQHF. V and J are TRBV6-2 or TRBV6-3 and TRBJ1-5; 7 bases are shared with TRBD1. CDR1 is MNHEY, CDR2 SVGEGT, per germline. The CDR3 has 15 amino acids. V shed 7 bases and J 7 bases; nucleotides not matched to a gene: 13.

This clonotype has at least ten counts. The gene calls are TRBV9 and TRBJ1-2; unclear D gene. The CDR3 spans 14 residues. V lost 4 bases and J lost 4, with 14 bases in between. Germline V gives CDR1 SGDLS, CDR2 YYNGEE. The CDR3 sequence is CASSPAPGGYGYTF. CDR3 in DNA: TGTGCCAGCAGCCCGGCCCCTGGAGGCTATGGCTACACCTTC.

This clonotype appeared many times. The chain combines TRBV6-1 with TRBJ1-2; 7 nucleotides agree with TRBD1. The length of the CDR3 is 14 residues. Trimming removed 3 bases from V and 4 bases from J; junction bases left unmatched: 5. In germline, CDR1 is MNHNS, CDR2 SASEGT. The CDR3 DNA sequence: TGTGCCAGCAGTGACCCGGGACAGCCCTATGGCTACACCTTC. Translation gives CASSDPGQPYGYTF.

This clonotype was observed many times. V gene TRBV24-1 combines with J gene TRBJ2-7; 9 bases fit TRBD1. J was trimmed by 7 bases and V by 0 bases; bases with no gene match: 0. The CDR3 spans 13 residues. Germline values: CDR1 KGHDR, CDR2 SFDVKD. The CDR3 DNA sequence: TGTGCCACCAGTGATTTGGACAGGGGGGAGCAGTACTTC. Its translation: CATSDLDRGEQYF.

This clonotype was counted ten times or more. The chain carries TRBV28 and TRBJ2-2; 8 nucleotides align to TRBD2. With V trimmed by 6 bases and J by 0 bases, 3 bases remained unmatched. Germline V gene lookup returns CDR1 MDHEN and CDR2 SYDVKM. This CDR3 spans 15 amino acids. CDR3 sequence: CASRHGGANTGELFF. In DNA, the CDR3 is TGTGCCAGCAGGCACGGGGGGGCGAACACCGGGGAGCTGTTTTTT.

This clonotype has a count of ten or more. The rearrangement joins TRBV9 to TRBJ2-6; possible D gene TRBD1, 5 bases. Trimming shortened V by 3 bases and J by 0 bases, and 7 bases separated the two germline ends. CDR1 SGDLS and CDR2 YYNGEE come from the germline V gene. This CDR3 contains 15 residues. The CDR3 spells CASSGRDSGANVLTF. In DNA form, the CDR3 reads TGTGCCAGCAGCGGCAGGGACTCTGGGGCCAACGTCCTGACTTTC.

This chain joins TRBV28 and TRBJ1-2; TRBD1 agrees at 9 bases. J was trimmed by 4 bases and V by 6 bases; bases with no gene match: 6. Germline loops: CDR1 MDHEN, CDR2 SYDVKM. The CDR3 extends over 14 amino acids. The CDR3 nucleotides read TGTGCCAGCAGAGTGACAGGGGGGGTCTATGGCTACACCTTC. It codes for CASRVTGGVYGYTF.

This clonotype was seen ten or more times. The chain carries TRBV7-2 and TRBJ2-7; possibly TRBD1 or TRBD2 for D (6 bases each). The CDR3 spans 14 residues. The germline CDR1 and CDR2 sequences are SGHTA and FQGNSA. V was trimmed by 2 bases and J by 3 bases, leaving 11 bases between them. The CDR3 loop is CASSLRGRNYEQYF. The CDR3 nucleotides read TGTGCCAGCAGCTTAAGGGGGAGGAACTACGAGCAGTACTTC.

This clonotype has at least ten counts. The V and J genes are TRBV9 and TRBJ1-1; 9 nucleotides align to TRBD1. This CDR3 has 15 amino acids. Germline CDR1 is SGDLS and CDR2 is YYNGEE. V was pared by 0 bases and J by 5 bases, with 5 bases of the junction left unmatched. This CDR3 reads CASSVAGTGPTEAFF. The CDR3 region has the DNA TGTGCCAGCAGCGTAGCAGGGACAGGGCCGACTGAAGCTTTCTTT.

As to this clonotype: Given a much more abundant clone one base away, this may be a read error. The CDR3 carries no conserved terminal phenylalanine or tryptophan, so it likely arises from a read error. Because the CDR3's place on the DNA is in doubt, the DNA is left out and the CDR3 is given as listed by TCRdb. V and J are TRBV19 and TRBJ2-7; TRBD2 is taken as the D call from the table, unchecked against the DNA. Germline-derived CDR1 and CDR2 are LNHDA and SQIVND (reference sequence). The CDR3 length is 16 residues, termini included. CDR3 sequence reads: CASSITSGPTTYEKYL.

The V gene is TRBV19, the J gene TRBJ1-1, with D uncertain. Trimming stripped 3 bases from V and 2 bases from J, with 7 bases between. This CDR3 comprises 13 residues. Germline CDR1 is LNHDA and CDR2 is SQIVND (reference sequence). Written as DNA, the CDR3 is TGTGCCAGTAGTATTACGGGAAACACTGAAGCTTTCTTT. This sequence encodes CASSITGNTEAFF.

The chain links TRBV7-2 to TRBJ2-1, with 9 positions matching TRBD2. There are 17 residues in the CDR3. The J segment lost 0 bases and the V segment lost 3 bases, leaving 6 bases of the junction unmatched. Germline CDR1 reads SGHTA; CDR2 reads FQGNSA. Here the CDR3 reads CASSFPSSGSSYNEQFF. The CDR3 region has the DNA TGTGCCAGCAGCTTCCCGAGTAGCGGGAGCTCCTACAATGAGCAGTTCTTC.